These 2 T cell receptor beta chains came from one sample sequenced in a study of control samples from healthy donors and cancer patients. TCRdb's table, derived via immunoSEQ multiplex PCR, lists solely in-frame clones and lacks some. The table lists about 170,000 clones, around 88% of them singletons. Sequenced input: blood. The receptors originated from a woman in her thirties in good health.

The sample holds many counts of this clone. This chain links TRBV6-1 with TRBJ1-1; D uncertain. The V and J ends lost 3 bases and 6 bases respectively, with 14 bases between them. This CDR3 is 14 amino acids long. CDR1 and CDR2 (germline): MNHNS, SASEGT. The CDR3 DNA sequence: TGTGCCAGCAGTGATACGTGGGCAGTAGCTGAAGCTTTCTTT. Its translation is CASSDTWAVAEAFF.

The CDR3 region has the DNA TGCAGCGTCTTAGAAGGTACAGCCTATGGCTACACCTTC. It translates to CSVLEGTAYGYTF. The chain carries TRBV29-1 and TRBJ1-2; D gene ambiguous. The CDR3 length is 13 residues. V shed 6 bases and J shed 4 bases, with 15 bases lying between them. CDR1 is SQVTM, CDR2 ANQGSEA, per germline.